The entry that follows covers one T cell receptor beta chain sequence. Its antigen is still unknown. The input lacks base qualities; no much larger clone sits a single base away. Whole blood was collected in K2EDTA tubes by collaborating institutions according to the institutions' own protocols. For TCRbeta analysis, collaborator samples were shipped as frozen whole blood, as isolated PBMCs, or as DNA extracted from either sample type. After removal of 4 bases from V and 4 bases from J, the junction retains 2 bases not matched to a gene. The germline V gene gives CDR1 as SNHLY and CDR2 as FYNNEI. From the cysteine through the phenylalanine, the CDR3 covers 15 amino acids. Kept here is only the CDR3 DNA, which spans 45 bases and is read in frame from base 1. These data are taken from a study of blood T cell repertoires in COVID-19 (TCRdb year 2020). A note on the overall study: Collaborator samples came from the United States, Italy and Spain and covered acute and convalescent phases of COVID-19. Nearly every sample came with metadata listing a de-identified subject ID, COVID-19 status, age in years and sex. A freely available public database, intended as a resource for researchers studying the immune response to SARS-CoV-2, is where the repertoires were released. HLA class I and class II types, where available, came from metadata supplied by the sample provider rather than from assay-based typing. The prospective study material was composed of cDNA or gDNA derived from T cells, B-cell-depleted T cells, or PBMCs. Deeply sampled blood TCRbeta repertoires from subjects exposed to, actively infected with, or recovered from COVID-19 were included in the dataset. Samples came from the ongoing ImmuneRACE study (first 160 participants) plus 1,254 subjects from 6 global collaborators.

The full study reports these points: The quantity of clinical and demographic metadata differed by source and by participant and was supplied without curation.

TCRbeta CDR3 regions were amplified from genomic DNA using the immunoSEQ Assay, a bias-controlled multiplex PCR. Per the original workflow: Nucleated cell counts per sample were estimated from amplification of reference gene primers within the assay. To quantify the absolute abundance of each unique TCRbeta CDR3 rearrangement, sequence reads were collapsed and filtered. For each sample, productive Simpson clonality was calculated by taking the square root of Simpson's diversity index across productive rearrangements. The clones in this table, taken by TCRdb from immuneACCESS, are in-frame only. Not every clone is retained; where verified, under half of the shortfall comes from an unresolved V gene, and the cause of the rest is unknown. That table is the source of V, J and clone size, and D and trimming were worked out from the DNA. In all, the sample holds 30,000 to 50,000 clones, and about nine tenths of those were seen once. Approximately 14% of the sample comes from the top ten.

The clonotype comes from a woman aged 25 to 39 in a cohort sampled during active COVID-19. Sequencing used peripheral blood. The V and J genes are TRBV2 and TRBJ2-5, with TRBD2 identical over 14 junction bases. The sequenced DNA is TGTGCCAGCAGTGGGACTAGCGGGAGGAGAGAGACCCAGTACTTC. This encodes CASSGTSGRRETQYF.